This TCR beta chain was sequenced for a study of blood T cell repertoires in COVID-19. V shed 8 bases and J 1 base; nucleotides not matched to a gene: 9. Looked up from germline, CDR1 is MNHEY and CDR2 is SVGAGI. The CDR3 totals 15 residues. The repertoire was sequenced with immunoSEQ multiplex PCR; TCRdb's copy has only in-frame clones and lacks some. Among roughly 190,000 clones listed, around 94% were seen once. This TCR was sampled from a young man with COVID-19, enrolled during active disease. This sequence joins TRBV6-5 and TRBJ2-5, with 8 bases aligning to TRBD2. The sample comprised peripheral blood. CDR3: CASPEVAGTQETQYF. CDR3 coding DNA: TGTGCCAGCCCGGAGGTAGCGGGGACCCAAGAGACCCAGTACTTC.